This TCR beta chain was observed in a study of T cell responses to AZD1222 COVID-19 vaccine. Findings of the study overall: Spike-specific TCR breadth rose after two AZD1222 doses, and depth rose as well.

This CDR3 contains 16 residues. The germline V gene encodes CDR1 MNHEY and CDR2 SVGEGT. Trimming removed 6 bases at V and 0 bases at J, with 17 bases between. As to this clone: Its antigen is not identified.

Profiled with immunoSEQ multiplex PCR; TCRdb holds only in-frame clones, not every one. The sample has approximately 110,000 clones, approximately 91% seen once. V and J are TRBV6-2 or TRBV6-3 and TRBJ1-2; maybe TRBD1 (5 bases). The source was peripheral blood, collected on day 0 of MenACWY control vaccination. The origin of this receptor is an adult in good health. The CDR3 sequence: CASSSPLTDPNYGYTF. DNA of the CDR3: TGTGCCAGCAGCTCGCCCCTGACAGACCCTAACTATGGCTACACCTTC.